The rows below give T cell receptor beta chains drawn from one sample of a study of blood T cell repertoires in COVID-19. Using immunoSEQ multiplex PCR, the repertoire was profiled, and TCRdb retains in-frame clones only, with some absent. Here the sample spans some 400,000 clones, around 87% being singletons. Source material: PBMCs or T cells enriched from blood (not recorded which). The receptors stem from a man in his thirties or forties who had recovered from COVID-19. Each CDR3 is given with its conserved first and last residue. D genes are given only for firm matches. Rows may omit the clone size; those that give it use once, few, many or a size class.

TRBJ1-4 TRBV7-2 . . TGTGCCAGCAGCTTAGATGGTGGGGGCGCAGATCGGGAAAAACTGTTTTTT CASSLDGGGADREKLFF
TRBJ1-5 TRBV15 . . TGTGCCACCAGCAGAGATCGGGGATCGATGCCCCAGCATTTT CATSRDRGSMPQHF
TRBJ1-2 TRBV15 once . TGTGCCACCAGCAGAGTACAGCCAACAGGGGGCTACACCTTC CATSRVQPTGGYTF
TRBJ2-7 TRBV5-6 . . TGTGCCAGCAGCCGAGGGGACACCTATAGTGGCGAGCAGTACTTC CASSRGDTYSGEQYF
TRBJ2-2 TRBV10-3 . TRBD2 TGTGCCATCGGGGGCAGCGGGGGTACCGGGGAGCTGTTTTTT CAIGGSGGTGELFF
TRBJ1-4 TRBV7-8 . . TGTGCCAGCAGCTTTACGACAGGACCTAATGAAAAACTGTTTTTT CASSFTTGPNEKLFF
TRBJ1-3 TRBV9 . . TGTGCCAGCAGCGCCACCCTACTAGACAGGTCCAGGGGAAACACCATATATTTT CASSATLLDRSRGNTIYF
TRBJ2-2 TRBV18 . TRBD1 TGTGCCAGCTCACCATTTTCGGGACAGGGACTTCCCGGGGAGCTGTTTTTT CASSPFSGQGLPGELFF
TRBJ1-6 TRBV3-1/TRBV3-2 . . TGTGCCAGCAGCCAAGAAGACAGCGGGAATTCACCCCTCCACTTT CASSQEDSGNSPLHF
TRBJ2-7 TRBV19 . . TGTGCCAGTAGTATCCCCGGGAAGGCGTCCTCCTACGAGCAGTACTTC CASSIPGKASSYEQYF
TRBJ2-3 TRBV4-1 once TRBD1 TGCGCCAGCAGCCTGTACGACAGGGGCACAGATACGCAGTATTTT CASSLYDRGTDTQYF
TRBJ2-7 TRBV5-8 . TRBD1 TGTGCCAGCAGCTTATCCGGGACAGGAGATTACGAGCAGTACTTC CASSLSGTGDYEQYF
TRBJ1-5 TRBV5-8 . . TGTGCCAGCAGTCCAGACAGACTCGGCAATCAGCCCCAGCATTTT CASSPDRLGNQPQHF
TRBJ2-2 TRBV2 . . TGTGCCAGCAGTGAGGACTTAACCGGGGAGCTGTTTTTT CASSEDLTGELFF
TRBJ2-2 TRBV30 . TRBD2 TGTGCCTGGAGTGTAGCGGGGGGTCTTCTAGGGGAGCTGTTTTTT CAWSVAGGLLGELFF
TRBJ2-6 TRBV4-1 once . TGCGCCAGCAGCCAAGCAATCTTGGCGGTGGGCAGGGCAGCTACGGGGGCCAACGTCCTGACTTTC CASSQAILAVGRAATGANVLTF
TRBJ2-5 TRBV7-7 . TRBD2 TGTGCTAGCAGCCCCGTTGCCGAGCGGGGCCTAGGGGCCCAGTACTTC CASSPVAERGLGAQYF